These 9 T cell receptor beta chains share one sample of origin, sequenced in a study of blood T cell repertoires in COVID-19 (dated by TCRdb to the early 2020s). Library construction relied on the immunoSEQ multiplex PCR assay. The table was pulled from immuneACCESS by TCRdb, which kept in-frame rearrangements only. Such tables lose some clones; where checked, under half of the loss comes from unresolved V genes, and the rest has no known cause. This sample gives approximately 160,000 clones in total; about four fifths of them show up just once. Clones ranked in the top ten supply approximately 12% of the sample. Sample: peripheral blood. These receptors originate from a man between 65 and 85 years old who had recovered from COVID-19.

This clone was found once. V gene TRBV7-9 combines with J gene TRBJ2-1; D may be TRBD2 (5 bases). Germline V gene data show CDR1 as SEHNR and CDR2 as FQNEAQ (reference sequence). The CDR3 length is 17 residues. Trimming pared 5 bases from V and 2 bases from J, leaving 19 bases between. As DNA, the CDR3 is TGTGCCAGCAGCCTTCCCTACCGGGAAAAAACCTACAATGAGCAGTTCTTC. Translation: CASSLPYREKTYNEQFF.

The genes are TRBV29-1 and TRBJ2-3; 8 nucleotides align to TRBD2. CDR3 length equals 15 residues. Germline CDR1 reads SQVTM; CDR2 reads ANQGSEA. Trimming removed 4 bases from V and 3 bases from J; junction bases left unmatched: 9. The CDR3 DNA is TGCAGCGTTGGGGCCGCAAGCGGGAGAACAGATACGCAGTATTTT. Translation: CSVGAASGRTDTQYF.

The rearrangement uses TRBV7-8 and TRBJ2-6; D gene ambiguous. Trimming took off 4 bases at V and 2 bases at J, with 12 bases between the two ends. The CDR3 spans 16 residues. In germline, CDR1 is SGHVS, CDR2 FQNEAQ. This CDR3 reads CASSSDFRAGANVLTF. For the CDR3, the DNA is TGTGCCAGCAGCTCCGATTTCCGGGCTGGGGCCAACGTCCTGACTTTC.

The chain uses TRBV7-9 and TRBJ2-3; 10 bases agree with TRBD2. The trim removed 5 bases at V and 8 bases at J, leaving 7 bases unmatched. This CDR3 is 14 amino acids long. The V gene's germline CDR1 is SEHNR and CDR2 FQNEAQ (reference sequence). For the CDR3, the DNA is TGTGCCAGCAGCCCTAGCGGGAGCGCCGGTACGCAGTATTTT. As protein: CASSPSGSAGTQYF.

The genes are TRBV20-1 and TRBJ2-6; D ambiguous. Between the trimmed V and J ends, which lost 3 bases and 0 bases, there was a span of 6 bases. CDR1 is DFQATT, CDR2 SNEGSKA, per germline (reference sequence). CDR3 length: 14 amino acids. CDR3 amino acids: CSASIGSGANVLTF. CDR3 sequence (DNA): TGCAGTGCTAGTATCGGCTCTGGGGCCAACGTCCTGACTTTC.

This clone was detected many times. As DNA, the CDR3 is TGTGCCAGCAGCAAAACAGGCTACGAGCAGTACTTC. Translation: CASSKTGYEQYF. The J gene is TRBJ2-7, the V gene TRBV6-5; tentative D call: TRBD1 (5 bases). There are 12 residues in the CDR3. The V gene's germline CDR1 is MNHEY and CDR2 SVGAGI. The V end was cut by 6 bases, the J end by 3 bases, with 9 bases between.

The rearrangement uses TRBV6-5 and TRBJ2-5, with D possibly TRBD1 on 6 matching bases. The CDR3 covers 13 residues. Germline-derived CDR1 and CDR2 are MNHEY and SVGAGI. The V and J ends lost 6 bases and 3 bases respectively, with 11 bases between them. For the CDR3, the DNA is TGTGCCAGCAGGCCCGCAGGGGAAGAGACCCAGTACTTC. This codes for CASRPAGEETQYF.

This rearrangement joins TRBV28 to TRBJ2-7; TRBD1 might be the D (6 bases). The CDR3 runs 13 residues. In germline, CDR1 is MDHEN, CDR2 SYDVKM. Trimming took 6 bases from V and 2 from J, leaving 11 bases between them. In DNA form, the CDR3 reads TGTGCCAGCAGGAGGGACAATCCCTACGAGCAGTACTTC. It codes for CASRRDNPYEQYF.

This chain uses TRBV5-5 with TRBJ1-6; D gene unclear. This CDR3 comprises 15 residues. Germline lookup yields CDR1 SGHKS and CDR2 YYEKEE (reference sequence). Trimming left V 0 bases short and J 7 bases short, with 11 bases between. This CDR3 reads CASSLDRIINSPLHF. CDR3 in DNA: TGTGCCAGCAGCTTGGACAGAATAATAAATTCACCCCTCCACTTT.